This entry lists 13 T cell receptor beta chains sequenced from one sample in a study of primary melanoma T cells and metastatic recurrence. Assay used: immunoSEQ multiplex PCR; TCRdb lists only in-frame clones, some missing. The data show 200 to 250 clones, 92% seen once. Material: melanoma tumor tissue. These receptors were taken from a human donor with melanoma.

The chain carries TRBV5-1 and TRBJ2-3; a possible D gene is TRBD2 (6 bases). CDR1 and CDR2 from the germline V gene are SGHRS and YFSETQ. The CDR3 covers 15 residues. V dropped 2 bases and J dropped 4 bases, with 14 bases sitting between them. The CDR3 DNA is TGCGCCAGCAGCTTTATCGGGGGAGGCGCAGATACGCAGTATTTT. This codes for CASSFIGGGADTQYF.

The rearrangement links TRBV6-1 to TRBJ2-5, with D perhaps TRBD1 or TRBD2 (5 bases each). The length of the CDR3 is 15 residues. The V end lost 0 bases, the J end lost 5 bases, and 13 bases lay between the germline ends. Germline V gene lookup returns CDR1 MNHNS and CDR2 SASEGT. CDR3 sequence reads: CASSEAQGGSETQYF. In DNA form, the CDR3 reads TGTGCCAGCAGTGAAGCTCAGGGCGGGTCCGAGACCCAGTACTTC.

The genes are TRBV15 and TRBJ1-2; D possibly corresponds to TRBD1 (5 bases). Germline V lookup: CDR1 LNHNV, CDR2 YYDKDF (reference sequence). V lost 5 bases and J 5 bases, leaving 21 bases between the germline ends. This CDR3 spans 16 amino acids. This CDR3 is CATSDLNSGKAYGYTF. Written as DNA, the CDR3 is TGTGCCACCAGCGACCTCAATTCAGGGAAAGCGTATGGCTACACCTTC.

The CDR3 nucleotides read TGTGCCAGCAGTTTGGGACGCTATACAGGCGTCTATGGCTACACCTTC. Amino acids: CASSLGRYTGVYGYTF. This sequence joins TRBV11-3 and TRBJ1-2; maybe TRBD1 (5 bases). With 6 bases removed from V and 4 bases from J, the gap between germline ends came to 21 bases. Germline V CDR1 and CDR2: SGHNT, YENEEA. This CDR3 region has 16 residues.

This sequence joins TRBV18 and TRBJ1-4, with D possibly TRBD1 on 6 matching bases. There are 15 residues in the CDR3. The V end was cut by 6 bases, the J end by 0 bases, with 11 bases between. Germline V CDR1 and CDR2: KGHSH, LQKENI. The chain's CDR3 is CASSLNRATNEKLFF. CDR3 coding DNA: TGTGCCAGCTCCCTGAACAGGGCAACTAATGAAAAACTGTTTTTT.

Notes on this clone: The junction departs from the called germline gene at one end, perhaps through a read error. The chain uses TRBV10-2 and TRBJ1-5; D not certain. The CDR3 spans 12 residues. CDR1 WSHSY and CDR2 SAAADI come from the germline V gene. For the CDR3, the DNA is TGCGTCAGCAAGGGAGTCAATCAGCCCCAGCATTTT. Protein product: CVSKGVNQPQHF.

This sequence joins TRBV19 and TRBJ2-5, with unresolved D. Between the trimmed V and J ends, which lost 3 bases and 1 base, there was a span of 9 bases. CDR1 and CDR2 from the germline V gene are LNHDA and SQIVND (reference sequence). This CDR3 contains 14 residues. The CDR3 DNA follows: TGTGCCAGTAGTATTGGCCACCTCCAAGAGACCCAGTACTTC. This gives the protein CASSIGHLQETQYF.

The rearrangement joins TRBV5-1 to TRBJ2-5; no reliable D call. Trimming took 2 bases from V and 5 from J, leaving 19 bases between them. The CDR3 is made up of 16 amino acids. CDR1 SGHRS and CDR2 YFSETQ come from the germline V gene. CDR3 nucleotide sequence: TGCGCCAGCAGCTTTAAAATTGACACGGAAGGGGAGACCCAGTACTTC. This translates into CASSFKIDTEGETQYF.

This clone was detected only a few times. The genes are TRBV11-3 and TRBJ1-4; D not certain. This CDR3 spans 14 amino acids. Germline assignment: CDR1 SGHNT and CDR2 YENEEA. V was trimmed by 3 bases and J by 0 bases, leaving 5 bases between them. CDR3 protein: CASSLGTTNEKLFF. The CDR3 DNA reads TGTGCCAGCAGCTTGGGGACAACTAATGAAAAACTGTTTTTT. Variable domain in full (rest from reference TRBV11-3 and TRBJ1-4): EAGVVQSPRYKIIEKKQPVAFWCNPISGHNTLYWYLQNLGQGPELLIRYENEEAVDDSQLPKDRFSAERLKGVDSTLKIQPAELGDSAVYLCASSLGTTNEKLFFGSGTQLSVL.

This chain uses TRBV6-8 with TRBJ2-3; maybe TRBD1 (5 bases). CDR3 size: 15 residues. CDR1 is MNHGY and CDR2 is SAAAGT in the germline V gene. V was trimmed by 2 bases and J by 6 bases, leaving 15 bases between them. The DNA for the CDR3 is TGTGCCAGCAGTTACGGGGCCCAGGGTACGGATACGCAGTATTTT. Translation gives CASSYGAQGTDTQYF.

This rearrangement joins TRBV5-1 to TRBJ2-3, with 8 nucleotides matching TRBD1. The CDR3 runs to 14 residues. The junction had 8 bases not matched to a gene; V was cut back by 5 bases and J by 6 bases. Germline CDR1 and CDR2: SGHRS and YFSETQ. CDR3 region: CASSLQGAFDTQYF. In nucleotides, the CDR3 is TGCGCCAGCAGTCTTCAGGGGGCGTTTGATACGCAGTATTTT.

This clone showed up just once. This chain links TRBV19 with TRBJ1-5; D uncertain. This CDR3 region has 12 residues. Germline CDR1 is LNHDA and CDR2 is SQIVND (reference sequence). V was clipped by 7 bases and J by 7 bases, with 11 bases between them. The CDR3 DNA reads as TGTGCCAGTAACGACATTTTGCAGCCCCAGCATTTT. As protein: CASNDILQPQHF.

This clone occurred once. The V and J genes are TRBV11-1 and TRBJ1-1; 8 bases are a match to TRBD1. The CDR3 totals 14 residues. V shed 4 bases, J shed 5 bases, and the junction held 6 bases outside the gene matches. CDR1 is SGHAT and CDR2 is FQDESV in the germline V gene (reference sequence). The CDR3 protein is CASSSRGRGTEAFF. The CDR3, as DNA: TGTGCCAGCAGCTCCAGGGGGCGAGGGACTGAAGCTTTCTTT.